This entry is about one T cell receptor (beta chain). Original analysis: Quantification of nucleated cells was approximated via reference gene primer amplification. Data came from immunoSEQ multiplex PCR; TCRdb stores just in-frame clones and leaves some out. D and trimming were read from the DNA, whereas the V and J calls and clone size are those reported in that table. The sample has around 330,000 clones, roughly 90% seen once. The data were obtained in a study of blood T cell repertoires in COVID-19. Study details: Acute-phase and convalescent COVID-19 samples originated in the United States, Italy and Spain. From T cells, B-cell-depleted T cells, or PBMCs came the material, which was cDNA or gDNA.

This receptor was identified in a woman aged 45 to 65 with active or convalescent COVID-19. Source material: peripheral blood.

As DNA, the CDR3 is TGCAGCGTCAAATCGGACAGCTACACTGAAGCTTTCTTT. Protein sequence: CSVKSDSYTEAFF. V usage is TRBV29-1 and J usage is TRBJ1-1, with D possibly TRBD1 on 6 matching bases. Germline V CDR1 and CDR2: SQVTM, ANQGSEA. The CDR3 runs to 13 residues. Trimming cost V 6 bases and J 3 bases, with 14 bases left between them.